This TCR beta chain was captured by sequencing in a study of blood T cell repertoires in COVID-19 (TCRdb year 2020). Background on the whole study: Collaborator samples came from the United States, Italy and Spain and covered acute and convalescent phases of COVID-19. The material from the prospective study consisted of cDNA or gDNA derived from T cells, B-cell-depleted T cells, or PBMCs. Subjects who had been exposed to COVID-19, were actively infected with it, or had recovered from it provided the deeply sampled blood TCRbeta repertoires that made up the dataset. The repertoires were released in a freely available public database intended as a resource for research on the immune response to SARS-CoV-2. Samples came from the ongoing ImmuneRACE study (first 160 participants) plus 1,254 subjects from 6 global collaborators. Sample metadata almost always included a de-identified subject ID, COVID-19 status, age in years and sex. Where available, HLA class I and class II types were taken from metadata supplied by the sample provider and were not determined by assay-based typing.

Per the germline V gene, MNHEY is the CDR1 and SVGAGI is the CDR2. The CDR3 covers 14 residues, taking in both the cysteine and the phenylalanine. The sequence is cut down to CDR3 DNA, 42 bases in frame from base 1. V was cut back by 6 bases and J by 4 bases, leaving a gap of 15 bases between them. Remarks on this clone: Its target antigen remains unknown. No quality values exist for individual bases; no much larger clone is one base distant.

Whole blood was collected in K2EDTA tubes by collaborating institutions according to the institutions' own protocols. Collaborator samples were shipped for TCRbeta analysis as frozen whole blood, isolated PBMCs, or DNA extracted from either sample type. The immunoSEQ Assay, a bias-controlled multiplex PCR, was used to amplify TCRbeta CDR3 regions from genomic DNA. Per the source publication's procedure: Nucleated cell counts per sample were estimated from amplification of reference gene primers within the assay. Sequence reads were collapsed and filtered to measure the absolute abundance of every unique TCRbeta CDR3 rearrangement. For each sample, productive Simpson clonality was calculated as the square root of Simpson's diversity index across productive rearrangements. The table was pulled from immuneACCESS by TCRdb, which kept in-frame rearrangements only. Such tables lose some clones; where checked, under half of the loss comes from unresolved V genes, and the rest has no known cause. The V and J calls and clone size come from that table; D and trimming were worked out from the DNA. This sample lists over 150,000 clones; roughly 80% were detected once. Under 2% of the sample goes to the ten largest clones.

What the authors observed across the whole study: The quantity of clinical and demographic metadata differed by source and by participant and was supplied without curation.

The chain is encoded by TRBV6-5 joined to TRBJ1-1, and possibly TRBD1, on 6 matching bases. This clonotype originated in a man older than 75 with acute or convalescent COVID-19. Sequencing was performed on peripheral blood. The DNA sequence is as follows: TGTGCCAGCAGGGAGGGGGGGCAAGGCACTGAAGCTTTCTTT. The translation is CASREGGQGTEAFF.